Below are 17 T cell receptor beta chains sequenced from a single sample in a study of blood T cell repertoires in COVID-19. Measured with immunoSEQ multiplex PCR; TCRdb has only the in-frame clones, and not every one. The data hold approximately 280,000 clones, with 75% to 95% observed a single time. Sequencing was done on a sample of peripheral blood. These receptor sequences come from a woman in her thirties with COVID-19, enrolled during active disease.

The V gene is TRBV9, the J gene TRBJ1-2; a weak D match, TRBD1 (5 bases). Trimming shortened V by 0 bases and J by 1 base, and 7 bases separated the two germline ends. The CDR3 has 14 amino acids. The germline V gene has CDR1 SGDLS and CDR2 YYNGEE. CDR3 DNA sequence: TGTGCCAGCAGCGTAGCGGGGGATAACTATGGCTACACCTTC. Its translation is CASSVAGDNYGYTF.

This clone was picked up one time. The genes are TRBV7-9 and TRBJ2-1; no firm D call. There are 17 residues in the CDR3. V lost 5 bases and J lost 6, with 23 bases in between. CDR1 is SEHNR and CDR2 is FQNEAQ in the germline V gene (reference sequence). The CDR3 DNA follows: TGTGCCAGCAGCCATACCGGCAGCGCTCATCCCAGCAATGAGCAGTTCTTC. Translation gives CASSHTGSAHPSNEQFF. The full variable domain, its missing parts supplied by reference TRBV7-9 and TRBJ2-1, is DTGVSQNPRHKITKRGQNVTFRCDPISEHNRLYWYRQTLGQGPEFLTYFQNEAQLEKSRLLSDRFSAERPKGSFSTLEIQRTEQGDSAMYLCASSHTGSAHPSNEQFFGPGTRLTVL.

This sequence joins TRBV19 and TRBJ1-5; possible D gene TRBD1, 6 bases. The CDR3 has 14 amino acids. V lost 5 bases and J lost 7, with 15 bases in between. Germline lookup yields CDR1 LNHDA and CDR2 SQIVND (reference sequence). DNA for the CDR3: TGTGCCAGTAGTTTAGGACAGATAGGACAGCCCCAGCATTTT. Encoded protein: CASSLGQIGQPQHF.

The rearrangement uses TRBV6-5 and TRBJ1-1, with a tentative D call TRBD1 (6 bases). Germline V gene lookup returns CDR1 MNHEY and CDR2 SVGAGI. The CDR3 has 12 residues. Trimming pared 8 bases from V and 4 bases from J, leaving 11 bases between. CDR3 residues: CASLRGGTEAFF. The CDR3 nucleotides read TGTGCCAGCTTGAGGGGGGGCACTGAAGCTTTCTTT.

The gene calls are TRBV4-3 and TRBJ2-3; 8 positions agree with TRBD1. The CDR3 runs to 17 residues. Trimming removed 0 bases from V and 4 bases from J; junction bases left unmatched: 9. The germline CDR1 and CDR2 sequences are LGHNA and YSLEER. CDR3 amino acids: CASSQDIRTGFPDTQYF. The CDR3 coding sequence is TGCGCCAGCAGCCAAGACATCAGGACAGGGTTTCCAGATACGCAGTATTTT.

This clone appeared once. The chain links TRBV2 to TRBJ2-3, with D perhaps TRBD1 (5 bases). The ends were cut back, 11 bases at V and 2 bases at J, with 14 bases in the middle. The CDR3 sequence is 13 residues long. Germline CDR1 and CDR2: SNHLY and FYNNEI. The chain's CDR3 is CAAQEGPTDTQYF. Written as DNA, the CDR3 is TGTGCCGCACAGGAAGGTCCCACAGATACGCAGTATTTT.

The CDR3, as DNA: TGTGCCAGCAGGGGACAACAGAACACTGAAGCTTTCTTT. Protein product: CASRGQQNTEAFF. V gene TRBV2 combines with J gene TRBJ1-1, with D maybe TRBD1 (6 bases). Germline assignment: CDR1 SNHLY and CDR2 FYNNEI. The CDR3 is made up of 13 amino acids. Trimming took 6 bases from V and 1 from J, leaving 9 bases between them.

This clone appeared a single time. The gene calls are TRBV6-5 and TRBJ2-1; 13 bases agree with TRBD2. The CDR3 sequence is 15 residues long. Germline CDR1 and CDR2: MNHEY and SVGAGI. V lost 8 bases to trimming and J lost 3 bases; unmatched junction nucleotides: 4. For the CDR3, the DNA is TGTGCCAGCCTCCGACTAGCGGGAGGCTACAATGAGCAGTTCTTC. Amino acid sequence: CASLRLAGGYNEQFF.

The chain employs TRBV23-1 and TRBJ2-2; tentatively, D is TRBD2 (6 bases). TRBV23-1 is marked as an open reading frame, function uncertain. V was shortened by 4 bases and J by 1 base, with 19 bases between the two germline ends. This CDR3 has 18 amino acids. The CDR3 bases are TGCGCCAGCAGTCGCCCCCGGAGGGCACAGATGAACACCGGGGAGCTGTTTTTT. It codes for CASSRPRRAQMNTGELFF.

The CDR3 sequence is CASSEQGRGAYGYTF. DNA of the CDR3: TGTGCCAGCAGTGAGCAGGGACGGGGGGCCTATGGCTACACCTTC. The V gene is TRBV2, the J gene TRBJ1-2; perhaps TRBD1 as D (6 bases). Germline-derived CDR1 and CDR2 are SNHLY and FYNNEI. The CDR3 contains 15 residues. The V end was cut by 3 bases, the J end by 4 bases, with 15 bases between.

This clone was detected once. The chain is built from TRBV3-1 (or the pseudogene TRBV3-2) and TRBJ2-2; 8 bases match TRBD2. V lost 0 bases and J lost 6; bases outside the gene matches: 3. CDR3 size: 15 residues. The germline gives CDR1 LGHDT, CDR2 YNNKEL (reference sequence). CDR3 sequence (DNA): TGTGCCAGCAGCCAAGAGCCTAGCGGGCCCGGGGAGCTGTTTTTT. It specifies CASSQEPSGPGELFF.

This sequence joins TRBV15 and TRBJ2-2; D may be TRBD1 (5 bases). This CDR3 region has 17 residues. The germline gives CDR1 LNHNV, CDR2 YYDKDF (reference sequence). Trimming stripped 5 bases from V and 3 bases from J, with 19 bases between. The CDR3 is CATSWALGQGYTGELFF. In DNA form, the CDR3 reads TGTGCCACCAGCTGGGCGTTGGGTCAGGGATACACCGGGGAGCTGTTTTTT.

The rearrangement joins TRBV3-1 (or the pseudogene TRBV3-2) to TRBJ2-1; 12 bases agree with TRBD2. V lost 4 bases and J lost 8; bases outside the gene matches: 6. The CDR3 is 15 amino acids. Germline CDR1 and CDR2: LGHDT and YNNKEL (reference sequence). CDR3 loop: CASSPRTSGAHEQFF. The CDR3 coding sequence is TGTGCCAGCAGCCCAAGGACTAGCGGGGCCCATGAGCAGTTCTTC.

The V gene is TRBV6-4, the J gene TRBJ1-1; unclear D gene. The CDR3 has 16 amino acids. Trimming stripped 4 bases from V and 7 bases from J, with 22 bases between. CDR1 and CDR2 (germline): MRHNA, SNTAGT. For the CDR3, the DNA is TGTGCCAGCAGTGCCCTAACAATCGGAGAGGATGTTGAAGCTTTCTTT. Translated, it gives CASSALTIGEDVEAFF.

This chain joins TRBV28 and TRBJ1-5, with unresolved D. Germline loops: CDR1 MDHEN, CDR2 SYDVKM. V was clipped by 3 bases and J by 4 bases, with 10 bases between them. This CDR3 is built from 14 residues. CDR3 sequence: CASSFKGANQPQHF. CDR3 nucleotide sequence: TGTGCCAGCAGTTTCAAGGGAGCGAATCAGCCCCAGCATTTT.

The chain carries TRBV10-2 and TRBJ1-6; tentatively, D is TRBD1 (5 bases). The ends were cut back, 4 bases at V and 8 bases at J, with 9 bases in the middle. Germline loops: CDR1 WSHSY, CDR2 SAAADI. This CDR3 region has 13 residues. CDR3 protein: CASSGQGYSPLHF. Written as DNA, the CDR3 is TGCGCCAGCAGTGGGCAGGGATATTCACCCCTCCACTTT.

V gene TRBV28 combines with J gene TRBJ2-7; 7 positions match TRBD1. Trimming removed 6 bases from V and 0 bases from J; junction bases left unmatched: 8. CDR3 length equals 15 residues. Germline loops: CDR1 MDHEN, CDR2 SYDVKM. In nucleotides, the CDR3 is TGTGCCAGCAGCCAAGGGGGCTTAGGCTCCTACGAGCAGTACTTC. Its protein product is CASSQGGLGSYEQYF.